This T cell receptor beta chain came from a study of cytomegalovirus exposure and HLA in healthy donors. General study findings and limits: Researchers catalogued about 150 TCR beta chains as cytomegalovirus-associated. While the bulk of TCR sequences proved rare, some public TCRs turned up in many donors.

Concerning this clone: Its antigen remains unknown.

PCR employed 60 Vbeta and 13 Jbeta primers. The data were produced by immunoSEQ multiplex PCR, yet TCRdb's version contains in-frame clones alone and is incomplete. The profile shows over 150,000 clones, roughly 80% of them singletons. The CDR3 runs 13 residues. The ends were cut back, 9 bases at V and 4 bases at J, with 15 bases in the middle. Per germline, CDR1 MNHNS and CDR2 SASEGT. This chain uses TRBV6-1 with TRBJ2-5; D perhaps matches TRBD1 (5 bases). The sequenced sample was PBMCs. The sequence was obtained from a woman aged 30 to 39 in good health and CMV-seronegative. CDR3 in amino acids: CASRRGLRETQYF. As DNA, the CDR3 is TGTGCCAGTCGAAGGGGTTTGCGAGAGACCCAGTACTTC.